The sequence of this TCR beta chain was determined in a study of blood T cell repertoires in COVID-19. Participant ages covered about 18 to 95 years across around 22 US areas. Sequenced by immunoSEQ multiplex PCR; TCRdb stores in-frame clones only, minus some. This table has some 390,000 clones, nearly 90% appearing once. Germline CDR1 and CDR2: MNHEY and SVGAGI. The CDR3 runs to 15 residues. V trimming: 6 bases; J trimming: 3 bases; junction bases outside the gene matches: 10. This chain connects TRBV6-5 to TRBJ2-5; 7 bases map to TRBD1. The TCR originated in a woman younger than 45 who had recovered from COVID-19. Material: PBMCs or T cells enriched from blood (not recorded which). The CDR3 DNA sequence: TGTGCCAGCAGGTTACAGGGGACCCTCGAAGAGACCCAGTACTTC. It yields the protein CASRLQGTLEETQYF.